This is a list of T cell receptor beta chains from one sample in a study of OX40 agonist ivuxolimab in advanced cancers. The data were produced by immunoSEQ multiplex PCR, yet TCRdb's version contains in-frame clones alone and is incomplete. The sample carries tens of thousands of clones, approximately 87% recorded once. Here the sequenced sample was CD4+ or CD8+ T cells sorted from blood, taken in a trial of the OX40 agonist ivuxolimab. All receptors come from an adult with an advanced solid tumor such as melanoma, head and neck, liver or kidney cancer. CDR3s include the opening cysteine and the closing phenylalanine or tryptophan. The order of the fields is clone size, CDR3 length, D gene, J gene, V gene, CDR3 protein, CDR3 DNA. The D gene is left open where the match is weak. Only part of the rows carry a size: once, few, many, or a class if the clone is expanded.

clone_size: NA
cdr3_length: 13
d_call: NA
j_call: TRBJ1-1
v_call: TRBV6-1
cdr3_aa: CASTSTHYTEAFF
cdr3_nt: TGTGCCAGCACCTCGACTCACTACACTGAAGCTTTCTTT

clone_size: NA
cdr3_length: 13
d_call: NA
j_call: TRBJ2-1
v_call: TRBV7-6
cdr3_aa: CASSSRTDNEQFF
cdr3_nt: TGTGCCAGCAGCTCACGGACAGACAATGAGCAGTTCTTC

clone_size: NA
cdr3_length: 14
d_call: TRBD2
j_call: TRBJ2-1
v_call: TRBV9
cdr3_aa: CASSVSGSGNEQFF
cdr3_nt: TGTGCCAGCAGCGTTAGCGGGAGTGGCAATGAGCAGTTCTTC

clone_size: NA
cdr3_length: 13
d_call: NA
j_call: TRBJ2-7
v_call: TRBV7-9
cdr3_aa: CASINGNSYEQYF
cdr3_nt: TGTGCCAGTATAAACGGGAACTCCTACGAGCAGTACTTC

clone_size: NA
cdr3_length: 16
d_call: TRBD1
j_call: TRBJ1-2
v_call: TRBV7-9
cdr3_aa: CASSRQGDFSFYGYTF
cdr3_nt: TGTGCCAGCAGTCGACAGGGGGATTTCAGCTTCTATGGCTACACCTTC

clone_size: once
cdr3_length: 14
d_call: NA
j_call: TRBJ2-5
v_call: TRBV27
cdr3_aa: CASSFIGGPETQYF
cdr3_nt: TGTGCCAGCAGTTTCATCGGCGGGCCCGAGACCCAGTACTTC

clone_size: NA
cdr3_length: 14
d_call: NA
j_call: TRBJ1-1
v_call: TRBV18
cdr3_aa: CASSPQGVDTEAFF
cdr3_nt: TGTGCCAGCTCACCGCAAGGGGTTGACACTGAAGCTTTCTTT

clone_size: once
cdr3_length: 16
d_call: TRBD2
j_call: TRBJ2-5
v_call: TRBV5-4
cdr3_aa: CASSPLAGGIQETQYF
cdr3_nt: TGTGCCAGCAGCCCCTTAGCGGGGGGCATCCAAGAGACCCAGTACTTC

clone_size: NA
cdr3_length: 16
d_call: NA
j_call: TRBJ1-1
v_call: TRBV18
cdr3_aa: CASSPPIAGMNTEAFF
cdr3_nt: TGTGCCAGCTCACCACCAATAGCGGGGATGAACACTGAAGCTTTCTTT

clone_size: few
cdr3_length: 16
d_call: TRBD2
j_call: TRBJ2-5
v_call: TRBV7-7
cdr3_aa: CASSPFVAGVGETQYF
cdr3_nt: TGTGCTAGCAGCCCCTTTGTAGCGGGAGTTGGAGAGACCCAGTACTTC

clone_size: once
cdr3_length: 15
d_call: NA
j_call: TRBJ2-2
v_call: TRBV7-8
cdr3_aa: CASSSYIANTGELFF
cdr3_nt: TGTGCCAGCAGCTCTTATATAGCGAACACCGGGGAGCTGTTTTTT

clone_size: NA
cdr3_length: 14
d_call: NA
j_call: TRBJ2-5
v_call: TRBV7-3
cdr3_aa: CASSLFGGRETQYF
cdr3_nt: TGTGCCAGCAGCTTATTCGGGGGGCGAGAGACCCAGTACTTC

clone_size: few
cdr3_length: 14
d_call: NA
j_call: TRBJ2-5
v_call: TRBV29-1
cdr3_aa: CSVVRQDTSETQYF
cdr3_nt: TGCAGCGTTGTGAGGCAGGACACCTCTGAGACCCAGTACTTC

clone_size: few
cdr3_length: 14
d_call: TRBD1
j_call: TRBJ1-6
v_call: TRBV5-1
cdr3_aa: CASSMDRGNSPLHF
cdr3_nt: TGCGCCAGCAGCATGGACAGGGGGAATTCACCCCTCCACTTT

clone_size: few
cdr3_length: 13
d_call: NA
j_call: TRBJ1-4
v_call: TRBV5-8
cdr3_aa: CASSLYLNEKLFF
cdr3_nt: TGTGCCAGCAGCTTGTACCTTAATGAAAAACTGTTTTTT

clone_size: NA
cdr3_length: 12
d_call: TRBD1
j_call: TRBJ1-1
v_call: TRBV30
cdr3_aa: CAWDRGGTEAFF
cdr3_nt: TGTGCCTGGGACAGGGGGGGCACTGAAGCTTTCTTT

clone_size: NA
cdr3_length: 14
d_call: TRBD1
j_call: TRBJ1-5
v_call: TRBV2
cdr3_aa: CASSELAGGQPQHF
cdr3_nt: TGTGCCAGCAGTGAGCTGGCAGGGGGACAGCCCCAGCATTTT

clone_size: NA
cdr3_length: 14
d_call: NA
j_call: TRBJ2-1
v_call: TRBV2
cdr3_aa: CASTLARGPNEQFF
cdr3_nt: TGTGCCAGCACCCTAGCGAGGGGACCGAATGAGCAGTTCTTC